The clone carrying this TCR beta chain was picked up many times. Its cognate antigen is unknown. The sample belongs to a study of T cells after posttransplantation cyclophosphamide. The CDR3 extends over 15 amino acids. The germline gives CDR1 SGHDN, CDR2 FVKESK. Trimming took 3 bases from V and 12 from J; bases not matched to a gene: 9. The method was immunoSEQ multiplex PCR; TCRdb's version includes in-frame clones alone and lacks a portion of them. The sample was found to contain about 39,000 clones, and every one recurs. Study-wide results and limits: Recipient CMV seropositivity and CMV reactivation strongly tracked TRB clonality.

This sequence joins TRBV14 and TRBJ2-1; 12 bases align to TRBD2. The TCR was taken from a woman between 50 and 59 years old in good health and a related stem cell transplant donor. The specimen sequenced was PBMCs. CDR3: CASSQVSSGGAGQFF. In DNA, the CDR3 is TGTGCCAGCAGCCAGGTGTCTAGCGGGGGGGCGGGGCAGTTCTTC.